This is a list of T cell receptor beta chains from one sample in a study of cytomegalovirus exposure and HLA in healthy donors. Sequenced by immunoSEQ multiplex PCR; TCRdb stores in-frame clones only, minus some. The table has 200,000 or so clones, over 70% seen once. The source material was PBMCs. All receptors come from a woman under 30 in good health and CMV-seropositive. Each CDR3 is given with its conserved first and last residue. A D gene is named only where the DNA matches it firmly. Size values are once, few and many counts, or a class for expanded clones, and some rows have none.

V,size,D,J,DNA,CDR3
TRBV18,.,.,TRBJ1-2,TGTGCCAGCTCACGGGACACAGCCTATGGCTACACCTTC,CASSRDTAYGYTF
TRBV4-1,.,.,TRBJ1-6,TGCGCCAGCAGCCAAGACCGGTCAGGGCGTAATTCACCCCTCCACTTT,CASSQDRSGRNSPLHF
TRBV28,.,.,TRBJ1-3,TGTGCCAGCAGTGAGTCAGGCTCTGGAAACACCATATATTTT,CASSESGSGNTIYF
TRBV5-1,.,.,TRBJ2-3,TGCGCCAGCAGCTTGGGGGCGGGGGATACGCAGTATTTT,CASSLGAGDTQYF
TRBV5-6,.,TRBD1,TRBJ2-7,TGTGCCAGCAGCTCGGGACAGGGCTCCTACGAGCAGTACTTC,CASSSGQGSYEQYF
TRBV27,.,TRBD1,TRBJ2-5,TGTGCCAGCCGAGGGACAGCTCAAGAGACCCAGTACTTC,CASRGTAQETQYF
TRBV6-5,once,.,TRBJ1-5,TGTGCCAGCAGTTACGACAGGAATCAGCCCCAGCATTTT,CASSYDRNQPQHF
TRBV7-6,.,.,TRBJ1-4,TGTGCCAGCAGCTTCGGGACTTCTGGTGTCGCGACTAATGAAAAACTGTTTTTT,CASSFGTSGVATNEKLFF
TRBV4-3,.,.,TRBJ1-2,TGCGCCAGCAGCCAAGGGAGGGCTGGGATGGGAGGCTACACCTTC,CASSQGRAGMGGYTF
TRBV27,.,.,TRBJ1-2,TGTGCCAGCAGCTCGCGGCCAGGGGTGTTCTATGGCTACACCTTC,CASSSRPGVFYGYTF
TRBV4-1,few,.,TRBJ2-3,TGCGCCAGCGGGGCAGGGAGCACAGATACGCAGTATTTT,CASGAGSTDTQYF
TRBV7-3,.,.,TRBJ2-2,TGTGCCAGCAGCTTAGGGGGGGCCGGGGCCGGGGAGCTGTTTTTT,CASSLGGAGAGELFF
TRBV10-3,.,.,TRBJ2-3,TGTGCCATCAGGAAGAGCCCAGGTAGGAGCACAGATACGCAGTATTTT,CAIRKSPGRSTDTQYF
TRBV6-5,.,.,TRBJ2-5,TGTGCCAGCAGTTGGAGGACCCAAGAGACCCAGTACTTC,CASSWRTQETQYF
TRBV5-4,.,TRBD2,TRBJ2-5,TGTGCCAGCAGCTTAGGTAGCGGGGGCTTACCCATGGGGACCCAGTACTTC,CASSLGSGGLPMGTQYF
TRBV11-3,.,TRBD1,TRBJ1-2,TGTGCCAGCAGCGGGGACAGGGGGCTGGGAGGCTACACCTTC,CASSGDRGLGGYTF
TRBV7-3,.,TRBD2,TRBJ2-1,TGTGCCAGCAGCTTGGGCCGGTCTAGCGGGGTGGTAGGGGATGAGCAGTTCTTC,CASSLGRSSGVVGDEQFF
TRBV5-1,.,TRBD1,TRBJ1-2,TGCGCCAGCAGTTTGAAGCCGGGACAGGGGGTTGGTGGCTACACCTTC,CASSLKPGQGVGGYTF
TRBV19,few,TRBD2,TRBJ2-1,TGTGCCGTATCACTTTCGGGACTAGCGGATTACAATGAGCAGTTCTTC,CAVSLSGLADYNEQFF
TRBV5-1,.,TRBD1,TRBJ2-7,TGCGCCAGCAGCTGGGGGGTTTTAGGGACAGGGGGTTTATCGTACTCCTACGAGCAGTACTTC,CASSWGVLGTGGLSYSYEQYF
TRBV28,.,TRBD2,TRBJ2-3,TGTGCCAGCAGTGCATTGACTAGCGGACGGGGGGATTTT,CASSALTSGRGDF
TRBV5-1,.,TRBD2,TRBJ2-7,TGCGCCAGCAGCTTAGGACTAGTCAGCTCCTACGAGCAGTACTTC,CASSLGLVSSYEQYF
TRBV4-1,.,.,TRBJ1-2,TGCGCCAGCAGCCCCGGGGAGGGGGAAGGCTACACCTTC,CASSPGEGEGYTF
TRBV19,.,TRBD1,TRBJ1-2,TGTGCCAGTACCATCTCGGACAGGGGTGGCTACACCTTC,CASTISDRGGYTF
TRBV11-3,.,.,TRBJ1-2,TGTGCCAGCAGCTTAGGGACAGACTATAACTATGGCTACACCTTC,CASSLGTDYNYGYTF
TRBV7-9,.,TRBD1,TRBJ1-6,TGTGCCAGCAGCCAGGACAGGACGGGTTCACCCCTCCACTTT,CASSQDRTGSPLHF
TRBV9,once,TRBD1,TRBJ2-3,TGTGCCAGCAGCGAGGGGGCCGCAATGGCAGATACGCAGTATTTT,CASSEGAAMADTQYF
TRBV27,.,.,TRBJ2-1,TGTGCCAGCATAAATTTGTCGGGTTCGGAGCAGTTCTTC,CASINLSGSEQFF
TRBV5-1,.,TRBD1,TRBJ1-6,TGCGCCAGCAGCTTGGGGGACACAGGGGCTAGACCCCTCCACTTT,CASSLGDTGARPLHF
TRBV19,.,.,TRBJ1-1,TGTGCCAGTAGTTGGGGCACCACGAATGGGAACACTGAAGCTTTCTTT,CASSWGTTNGNTEAFF
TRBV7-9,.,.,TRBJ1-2,TGTGCCAGCAGCTTGTCCGGGATATCTAACTATGGCTACACCTTC,CASSLSGISNYGYTF
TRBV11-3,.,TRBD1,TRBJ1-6,TGTGCCAGCAGCGCGTTAGGGGGGACAGCTGGATCACCCCTCCACTTT,CASSALGGTAGSPLHF
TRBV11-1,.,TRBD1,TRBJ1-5,TGTGCCAGCAGTTCTACCGACAGGGAGAGCAATCAGCCCCAGCATTTT,CASSSTDRESNQPQHF
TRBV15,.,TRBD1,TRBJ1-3,TGTGCCACCAGCAGAGATTTTGCCGCCGGGACAGCAGGAAACACCATATATTTT,CATSRDFAAGTAGNTIYF
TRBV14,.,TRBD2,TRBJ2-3,TGTGCCAGCAGCCAAGACCAAACTAGCGGGGGCTCCACAGATACGCAGTATTTT,CASSQDQTSGGSTDTQYF
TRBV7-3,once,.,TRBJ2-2,TGTGCCAGCAGCCCAAACCCAAGTCGGTACACCGGGGAGCTGTTTTTT,CASSPNPSRYTGELFF
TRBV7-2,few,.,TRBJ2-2,TGTGCCAGCAGCTTAGTCCCGAACAGTCTCACCGGGGAGCTGTTTTTT,CASSLVPNSLTGELFF